One sample yielded the 2 T cell receptor beta chains listed below, sequenced in a study of radiotherapy plus CTLA-4 blockade in lung cancer. The assay was immunoSEQ multiplex PCR, and TCRdb's table has in-frame clones only and misses some. Of tens of thousands of clones listed, roughly three quarters are singletons. Sequences were derived from peripheral blood, sampled from a patient treated with radiotherapy plus ipilimumab. The source of these receptors is a human donor with non-small cell lung cancer whose response to radiotherapy plus ipilimumab could not be evaluated.

The V call is TRBV20-1, the J call TRBJ1-4; TRBD1 might be the D (5 bases). CDR3 length: 11 residues. The germline V gene encodes CDR1 DFQATT and CDR2 SNEGSKA (reference sequence). V dropped 4 bases and J dropped 13 bases, with 13 bases sitting between them. The CDR3 protein is CSATGAGTLFF. The CDR3 DNA is TGCAGTGCTACGGGAGCAGGGACACTGTTTTTT.

Concerning this clone: Other DNA sequences in this specimen translate into the identical CDR3. The chain links TRBV6-5 to TRBJ1-2, with D hard to call. Germline assignment: CDR1 MNHEY and CDR2 SVGAGI. V was trimmed by 0 bases and J by 5 bases, leaving 7 bases between them. CDR3 size: 13 residues. This CDR3 reads CASSYSTGYGYTF. CDR3 in DNA: TGTGCCAGCAGTTACTCGACCGGGTATGGCTACACCTTC.